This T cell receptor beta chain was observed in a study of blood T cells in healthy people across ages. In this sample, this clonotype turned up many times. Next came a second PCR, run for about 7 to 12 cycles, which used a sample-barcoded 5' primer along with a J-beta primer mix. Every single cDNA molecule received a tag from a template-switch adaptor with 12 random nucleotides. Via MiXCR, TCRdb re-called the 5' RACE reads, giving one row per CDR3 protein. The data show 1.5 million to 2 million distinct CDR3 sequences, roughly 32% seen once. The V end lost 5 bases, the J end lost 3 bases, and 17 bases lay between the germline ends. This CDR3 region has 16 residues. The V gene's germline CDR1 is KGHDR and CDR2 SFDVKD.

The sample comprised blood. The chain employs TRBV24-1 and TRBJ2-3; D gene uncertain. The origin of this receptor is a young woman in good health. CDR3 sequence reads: CATSATDGYGTDTQYF. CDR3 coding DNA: TGTGCCACCAGTGCTACGGACGGATACGGTACAGATACGCAGTATTTT.